This is a list of T cell receptor beta chains from one sample in a study of T cell clones after liver transplantation. Generated by immunoSEQ multiplex PCR, the TCRdb table keeps only in-frame clones and is missing some. Of around 110,000 clones in the sample, approximately 90% are singletons; the top ten hold approximately 0.78%. Sequenced material: CD4+ T cells from blood, taken 12 months after liver transplant. The receptor source for this set is a human patient who received a liver transplant. Some T cells may possibly be graft donor cells. Each CDR3 is given with its conserved first and last residue. Fields, in order: D gene, J gene, clone size, V gene, CDR3 protein, CDR3 DNA. D genes are given only for firm matches. The size of a clone is reported for some rows only, either as once, few or many, or as a class for expanded clones.

.	TRBJ2-5	.	TRBV7-2	CASSFGRQETQYF	TGTGCCAGCAGCTTCGGGCGTCAAGAGACCCAGTACTTC
TRBD1	TRBJ2-1	.	TRBV5-1	CASSYPPGQGNPYNEQFF	TGCGCCAGCAGCTACCCACCGGGACAGGGGAACCCCTACAATGAGCAGTTCTTC
TRBD2	TRBJ2-7	once	TRBV5-1	CASSRTSGNYYEQYF	TGCGCCAGCAGCCGGACTAGCGGGAACTACTACGAGCAGTACTTC
TRBD1	TRBJ1-2	.	TRBV7-2	CASSSGQDYGYTF	TGTGCCAGCAGCTCGGGACAGGACTATGGCTACACCTTC
.	TRBJ2-7	.	TRBV5-1	CASSFSGQPSSYEQYF	TGCGCCAGCAGCTTTAGTGGACAGCCTAGCTCCTACGAGCAGTACTTC
.	TRBJ2-3	.	TRBV20-1	CSEGVLDTQYF	TGCAGTGAGGGTGTATTGGATACGCAGTATTTT
TRBD1	TRBJ2-5	.	TRBV29-1	CSVTGDFGTQYF	TGCAGCGTTACAGGGGATTTCGGGACCCAGTACTTC
TRBD1	TRBJ1-2	.	TRBV4-1	CASSQTGTGRHGYTF	TGCGCCAGCAGCCAAACCGGGACAGGGAGGCATGGCTACACCTTC
TRBD2	TRBJ2-2	.	TRBV9	CASSVDLAGGPVGELFF	TGTGCCAGCAGCGTAGATCTAGCGGGAGGGCCGGTCGGGGAGCTGTTTTTT
TRBD1	TRBJ2-7	.	TRBV7-3	CASSAAGTGSSYEQYF	TGTGCCAGCAGCGCCGCCGGGACAGGAAGCTCCTACGAGCAGTACTTC
.	TRBJ2-1	.	TRBV4-3	CASSQNGGDEQFF	TGCGCCAGCAGCCAGAACGGCGGGGATGAGCAGTTCTTC
TRBD1	TRBJ2-1	.	TRBV7-3	CASSLTTGVVVNEQFF	TGTGCCAGCAGCTTAACGACAGGGGTTGTTGTCAATGAGCAGTTCTTC
TRBD2	TRBJ2-1	few	TRBV11-3	CASSKGLAESADEQFF	TGTGCCAGCAGCAAGGGACTAGCGGAGTCAGCAGATGAGCAGTTCTTC
.	TRBJ2-5	.	TRBV2	CASTRSGETQYF	TGTGCCAGCACTCGGTCGGGGGAGACCCAGTACTTC
TRBD2	TRBJ2-3	.	TRBV4-2	CASSQTTGLAGQSTDTQYF	TGTGCCAGCAGCCAAACTACGGGACTAGCGGGGCAAAGCACAGATACGCAGTATTTT